This is a list of T cell receptor beta chains from one sample in a study of blood T cell repertoires in COVID-19. The data were produced by immunoSEQ multiplex PCR, yet TCRdb's version contains in-frame clones alone and is incomplete. The data show some 180,000 clones, around 90% seen once. The sequenced sample consisted of peripheral blood. These receptors all stem from a man aged 40-49 years with acute or convalescent COVID-19. CDR3s include the opening cysteine and the closing phenylalanine or tryptophan. Each record gives: J gene, D gene, V gene, clone size, CDR3 protein, CDR3 DNA. A D gene is named only where the DNA matches it firmly. Expanded clones get a size class; other rows say once, few or many, or leave the size out.

>TRBJ1-1|-|TRBV7-2|-
CASSLPPLSAEAFF
TGTGCCAGCAGCTTGCCCCCCCTGAGCGCTGAAGCTTTCTTT
>TRBJ2-5|-|TRBV24-1|-
CATSRGGEQETQYF
TGTGCCACCAGCCGCGGAGGGGAGCAAGAGACCCAGTACTTC
>TRBJ2-3|TRBD2|TRBV3-1/TRBV3-2|once
CASSQRRGGTDTQYF
TGTGCCAGCAGCCAAAGGCGGGGGGGCACAGATACGCAGTATTTT
>TRBJ2-5|TRBD1|TRBV12-3/TRBV12-4|-
CASSLGTGETQYF
TGTGCCAGCAGTTTAGGGACAGGGGAGACCCAGTACTTC
>TRBJ2-7|-|TRBV2|-
CASRRDRVYEQYF
TGTGCCAGCAGGCGGGACAGAGTCTACGAGCAGTACTTC
>TRBJ2-1|-|TRBV4-3|once
CASSQDSLDTQLNNEQFF
TGCGCCAGCAGCCAAGATTCCCTCGACACTCAGCTAAACAATGAGCAGTTCTTC
>TRBJ1-1|TRBD1|TRBV5-1|-
CASHPGGRNFDEAFF
TGCGCCAGCCACCCAGGGGGCAGGAATTTCGATGAAGCTTTCTTT
>TRBJ2-3|TRBD2|TRBV7-7|-
CASSRLAGVSTDTQYF
TGTGCCAGCAGCCGACTAGCGGGGGTCAGCACAGATACGCAGTATTTT
>TRBJ2-4|-|TRBV24-1|-
CATSDSQGTKNIQYF
TGTGCCACCAGTGATTCACAGGGAACCAAAAACATTCAGTACTTC
>TRBJ1-5|-|TRBV5-1|-
CASSLYRAQRAQHF
TGCGCCAGCAGCTTGTACAGGGCACAAAGGGCCCAGCATTTT
>TRBJ1-2|-|TRBV3-1/TRBV3-2|-
CASSQDYRRVHSGYTF
TGTGCCAGCAGCCAAGATTATCGCAGGGTTCATAGTGGCTACACCTTC
>TRBJ2-1|TRBD1|TRBV6-1|-
CASRRQGADNEQFF
TGTGCCAGCAGGCGACAGGGGGCAGACAATGAGCAGTTCTTC
>TRBJ2-2|-|TRBV7-3|few
CASSLTTVTGELFF
TGTGCCAGCAGCTTAACTACAGTGACCGGGGAGCTGTTTTTT
>TRBJ2-7|TRBD1|TRBV7-7|-
CASSLSLPGQGGAQYF
TGTGCTAGCAGCTTATCCCTCCCAGGACAGGGTGGAGCGCAGTACTTC
>TRBJ1-2|-|TRBV30|-
CAWTRAGVSNYGYTF
TGTGCCTGGACACGGGCAGGGGTTTCTAACTATGGCTACACCTTC
>TRBJ1-2|-|TRBV28|once
CASSSGQTLIGGYTF
TGTGCCAGCAGTTCCGGACAGACTTTAATAGGTGGCTACACCTTC
>TRBJ1-4|-|TRBV4-3|-
CASSQNDRNNEKLFF
TGCGCCAGCAGCCAAAACGACAGGAATAATGAAAAACTGTTTTTT
>TRBJ2-3|TRBD2|TRBV7-3|-
CASSYASGGLPDTQYF
TGTGCCAGCAGCTATGCTAGCGGGGGGTTGCCAGATACGCAGTATTTT
>TRBJ2-4|-|TRBV9|once
CASSVEDSSNIQYF
TGTGCCAGCAGCGTGGAGGACAGTTCGAACATTCAGTACTTC
>TRBJ1-1|-|TRBV6-5|-
CASSYPGLAEAFF
TGTGCCAGCAGTTACCCGGGTCTTGCTGAAGCTTTCTTT
>TRBJ1-4|TRBD1|TRBV19|-
CASNKGQGGEKLFF
TGTGCCAGTAATAAGGGACAGGGAGGCGAAAAACTGTTTTTT
>TRBJ2-5|-|TRBV15|-
CATSSPAAGYQETQYF
TGTGCCACCAGCTCCCCCGCTGCGGGGTACCAAGAGACCCAGTACTTC
>TRBJ1-2|TRBD1|TRBV18|-
CASSPATGRNVYGYTF
TGTGCCAGCTCACCAGCGACAGGGAGGAATGTCTATGGCTACACCTTC
>TRBJ1-5|-|TRBV5-6|few
CASSLAGNQPQHF
TGTGCCAGCAGCTTGGCGGGGAATCAGCCCCAGCATTTT
>TRBJ1-2|TRBD1|TRBV5-1|-
CASRTGRGDYGYTF
TGCGCCAGCCGGACAGGGAGGGGTGACTATGGCTACACCTTC
>TRBJ2-1|-|TRBV10-2|-
CASSESSGPVSYNEQFF
TGCGCCAGCAGTGAGTCGTCAGGTCCGGTCTCCTACAATGAGCAGTTCTTC
>TRBJ2-2|-|TRBV2|-
CASRSRENTGELFF
TGTGCCAGCAGGTCCAGGGAGAACACCGGGGAGCTGTTTTTT